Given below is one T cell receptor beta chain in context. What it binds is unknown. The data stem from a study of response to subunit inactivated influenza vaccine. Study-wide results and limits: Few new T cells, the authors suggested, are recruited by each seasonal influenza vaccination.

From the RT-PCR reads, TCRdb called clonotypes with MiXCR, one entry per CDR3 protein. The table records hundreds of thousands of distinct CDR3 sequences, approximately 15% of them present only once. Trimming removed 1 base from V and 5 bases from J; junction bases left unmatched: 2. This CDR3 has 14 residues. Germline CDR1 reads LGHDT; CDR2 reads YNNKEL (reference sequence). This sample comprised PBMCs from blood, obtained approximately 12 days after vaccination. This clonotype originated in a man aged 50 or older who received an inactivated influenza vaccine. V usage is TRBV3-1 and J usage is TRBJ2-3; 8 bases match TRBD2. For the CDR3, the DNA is TGTGCCAGCAGCCAAGCGGCGGGGGGAGATACGCAGTATTTT. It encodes CASSQAAGGDTQYF.